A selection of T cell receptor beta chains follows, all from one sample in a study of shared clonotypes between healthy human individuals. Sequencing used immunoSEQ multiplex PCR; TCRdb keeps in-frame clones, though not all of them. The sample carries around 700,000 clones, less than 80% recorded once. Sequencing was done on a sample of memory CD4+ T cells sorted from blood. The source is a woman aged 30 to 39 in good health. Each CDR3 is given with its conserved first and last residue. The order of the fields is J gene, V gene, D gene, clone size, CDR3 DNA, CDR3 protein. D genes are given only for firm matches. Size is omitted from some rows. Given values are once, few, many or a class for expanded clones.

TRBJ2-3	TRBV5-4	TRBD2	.	TGTGCCAGCAGCTTTCGGACTAGCGGGGGTTCTAGCACAGATACGCAGTATTTT	CASSFRTSGGSSTDTQYF
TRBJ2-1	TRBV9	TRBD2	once	TGTGCCAGCAAGAGCGGGAGTTCCTACAATGAGCAGTTCTTC	CASKSGSSYNEQFF
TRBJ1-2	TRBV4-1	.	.	TGCGCCAGCAGCCAAGAAGGGGGGGGGCGCAGCTATGGCTACACCTTC	CASSQEGGGRSYGYTF
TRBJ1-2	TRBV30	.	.	TGTGCCTGGAGCGTCGGAGGGGACTATGGCTACACCTTC	CAWSVGGDYGYTF
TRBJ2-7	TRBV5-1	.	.	TGCGCCAGCAGTCAGTACGACCTTCTAGGGAACGAGCAGTACTTC	CASSQYDLLGNEQYF
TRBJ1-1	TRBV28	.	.	TGTGCCAGCATGCACGACGCCCCCGGTGAAGCTTTCTTT	CASMHDAPGEAFF
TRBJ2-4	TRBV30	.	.	TGTGCCTGGACCCCGTCGGAGCAACTAGCCAAAAACATTCAGTACTTC	CAWTPSEQLAKNIQYF
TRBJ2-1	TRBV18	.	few	TGTGCCAGCTCACCGGACAGTCTAGGAGAGCAGTTCTTC	CASSPDSLGEQFF
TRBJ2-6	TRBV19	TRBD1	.	TGTGCCAGTAGTATAGGGACAGGGGCGCAGGCATCGGTTGTGGTCCTGACTTTC	CASSIGTGAQASVVVLTF
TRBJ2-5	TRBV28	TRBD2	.	TGTGCCAGCTTCGGGAGGGGAGAGACCCAGTACTTC	CASFGRGETQYF
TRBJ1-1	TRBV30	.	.	TGTGCCTGGAGACTCGGAGCCCGGGGGGTGAACACTGAAGCTTTCTTT	CAWRLGARGVNTEAFF
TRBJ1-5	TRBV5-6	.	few	TGTGCCAGCAGCTTGGGGGCAGGGGGCAATCAGCCCCAGCATTTT	CASSLGAGGNQPQHF
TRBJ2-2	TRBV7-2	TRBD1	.	TGTGCCAGCAGCTGGCGACAGGGCATAACCGGGGAGCTGTTTTTT	CASSWRQGITGELFF
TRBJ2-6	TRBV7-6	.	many	TGTGCCAGTACCCTCCGGCCTACCGGGGCCAACGTCCTGACTTTC	CASTLRPTGANVLTF
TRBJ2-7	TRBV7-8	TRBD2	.	TGTGCCAGCACCGGGCGGGAGGGTTCATACGAGCAGTACTTC	CASTGREGSYEQYF
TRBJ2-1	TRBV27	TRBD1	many	TGTGCCAGCAGTTCCCTCCCACAGGGGGCCTACAATGAGCAGTTCTTC	CASSSLPQGAYNEQFF
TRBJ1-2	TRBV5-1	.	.	TGCGCCAGCAGCTTGGGAAACACTAACTATGGCTACACCTTC	CASSLGNTNYGYTF
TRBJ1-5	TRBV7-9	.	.	TGTGCCAGCAGCGGAGCAATCGGCAATCAGCCCCAGCATTTT	CASSGAIGNQPQHF
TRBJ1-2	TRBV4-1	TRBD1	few	TGCGCCAGCAGCCTCGGACAGGGTGGCCATTATGGCTACACCTTC	CASSLGQGGHYGYTF
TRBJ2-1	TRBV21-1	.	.	TGTGCCAGCAGCAAGAGGAGACAGGGGGCGAGAAGTAGATCCTACAATGAGCAGTTCTTC	CASSKRRQGARSRSYNEQFF
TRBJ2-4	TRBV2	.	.	TGTGCCAGCAGGGAAATGACAGGAGCCAAAAACATTCAGTACTTC	CASREMTGAKNIQYF
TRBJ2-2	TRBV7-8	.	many	TGTGCCAGCAGCTTATCTCGGGTTAACACCGGGGAGCTGTTTTTT	CASSLSRVNTGELFF
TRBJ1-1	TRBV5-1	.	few	TGCGCCAGCAGCCTAGAGTTGGGGGGCGTAACTGAAGCTTTCTTT	CASSLELGGVTEAFF
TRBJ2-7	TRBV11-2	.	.	TGTGCCAGCAGCCGCAGGGGAGCCTACGAGCAGTACTTC	CASSRRGAYEQYF
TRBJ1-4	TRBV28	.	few	TGTGCCAGCAGTTTACAACAGGGAGATACTAATGAAAAACTGTTTTTT	CASSLQQGDTNEKLFF
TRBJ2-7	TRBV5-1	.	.	TGCGCCAGCAGCTTGGAAGGGCCGTGGGAGCAGTACTTC	CASSLEGPWEQYF
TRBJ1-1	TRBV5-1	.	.	TGCGCCAGCAGCTTGGCCGGGGAAGGGGAGACTGAAGCTTTCTTT	CASSLAGEGETEAFF
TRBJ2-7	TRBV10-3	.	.	TGTGCCATCAGTGATCCCCCCAGCTCCTACGAGCAGTACTTC	CAISDPPSSYEQYF
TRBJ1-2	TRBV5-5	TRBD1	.	TGTGCCAGCAGCTCGACCGGGACAGGGGTCGGCTACACCTTC	CASSSTGTGVGYTF
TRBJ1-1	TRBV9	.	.	TGTGCCAGCAGCTCCCGACAGTTCGGTGAAGCTTTCTTT	CASSSRQFGEAFF
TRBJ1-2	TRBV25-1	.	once	TGTGCCAGCAGGCCCGCGACAGTTCTGCTCTATGGCTACACCTTC	CASRPATVLLYGYTF
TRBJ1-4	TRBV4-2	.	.	TGTGCCAGCAGCCCTAATCGGCAGTCTAATGAAAAACTGTTTTTT	CASSPNRQSNEKLFF
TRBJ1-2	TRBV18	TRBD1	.	TGTGCCAGCTCACCGCTAAAACAGGGGAATGGCTACACCTTC	CASSPLKQGNGYTF